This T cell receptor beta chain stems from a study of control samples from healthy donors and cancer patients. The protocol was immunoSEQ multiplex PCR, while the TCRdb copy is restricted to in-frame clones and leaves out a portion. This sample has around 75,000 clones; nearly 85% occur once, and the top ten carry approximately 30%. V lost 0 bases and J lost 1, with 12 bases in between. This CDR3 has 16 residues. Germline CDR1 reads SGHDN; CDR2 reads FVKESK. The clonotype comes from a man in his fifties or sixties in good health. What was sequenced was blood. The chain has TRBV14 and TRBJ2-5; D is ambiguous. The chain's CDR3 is CASSQESAQPQETQYF. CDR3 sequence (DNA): TGTGCCAGCAGCCAAGAGTCCGCACAGCCCCAAGAGACCCAGTACTTC.